This T cell receptor beta chain was sequenced for a study of T cells in Graves' hyperthyroidism and ophthalmopathy. This clonotype was recorded at least ten times. Researchers took RNA transcripts and amplified the TCR beta CDR3 regions from them. With the HTBI primer set, the TCR CDR3 went through a first round of RT-PCR. TCRdb redid the calling of the multiplex PCR reads with MiXCR, one entry per CDR3 protein. The sample carries about 600,000 distinct CDR3 sequences, roughly a sixth recorded once. V shed 0 bases and J shed 3 bases, with 12 bases lying between them. Germline V lookup: CDR1 MNHEY, CDR2 SVGEGT. This CDR3 comprises 15 residues.

The source material was blood. The receptor was isolated from a woman aged 40 to 50 with Graves' ophthalmopathy. The V gene is TRBV6-2 or TRBV6-3, the J gene TRBJ2-7; D gene ambiguous. The CDR3, as DNA: TGTGCCAGCAGTTACTCCGGAGTAGCCCGCTACGAGCAGTACTTC. The encoded protein is CASSYSGVARYEQYF.